This entry features one TCR beta chain sequence. Its target is unknown. Primed by a sample-barcoded 5' primer and a J-beta primer mix, a second PCR proceeded for roughly 7 to 12 cycles. Every cDNA molecule bore a tag from a template-switch adaptor containing 12 random nucleotides. TCRdb ran MiXCR on the 5' RACE reads and lists one entry per CDR3 protein. Found here are about 570,000 distinct CDR3 sequences, 27% of them singletons; the top ten hold about 18%. These data belong to a study of blood T cells in healthy people across ages. Findings and limits, study-wide: Higher diversity and more naive CD4+ cells were features of long-lived donors, compared to aged donors.

The V gene's germline CDR1 is SGHTA and CDR2 FQGTGA. CDR3 size: 16 residues. The V end was cut by 2 bases, the J end by 2 bases, with 15 bases between. Material for sequencing was blood. V and J are TRBV7-3 and TRBJ1-1; D might be TRBD1 (5 bases). The origin of this receptor is a woman aged 70 to 79 in good health. CDR3 sequence reads: CASSLGLGAANTEAFF. The CDR3 nucleotides are TGTGCCAGCAGCTTAGGCCTTGGGGCGGCTAACACTGAAGCTTTCTTT. The variable domain in full, completed from reference TRBV7-3 and TRBJ1-1, reads GAGVSQTPSNKVTEKGKYVELRCDPISGHTALYWYRQSLGQGPEFLIYFQGTGAADDSGLPNDRFFAVRPEGSVSTLKIQRTERGDSAVYLCASSLGLGAANTEAFFGQGTRLTVV.